This T cell receptor (beta chain) was identified during a study of T cells in Graves' hyperthyroidism and ophthalmopathy. This clonotype was seen ten or more times. The CDR3 totals 16 residues. Trimming removed 0 bases at V and 4 bases at J, with 15 bases between. CDR1 LGHDT and CDR2 YNNKEL come from the germline V gene (reference sequence). TCR beta CDR3 regions were amplified from RNA transcripts. First-round RT-PCR targeting the TCR CDR3 was performed with the HTBI primer set. One entry per CDR3 protein, called by TCRdb with MiXCR from the multiplex PCR reads. The sample includes more than 300,000 distinct CDR3 sequences, approximately 15% of them seen just once.

V usage is TRBV3-1 and J usage is TRBJ2-5, with a weak D call TRBD1 (5 bases). The TCR comes from a woman aged 55-70 years with Graves' hyperthyroidism. The specimen sequenced was blood. The CDR3 DNA reads as TGTGCCAGCAGCCAAGATTTGTGGCAGGGTGGAGAGACCCAGTACTTC. Amino acid sequence: CASSQDLWQGGETQYF.